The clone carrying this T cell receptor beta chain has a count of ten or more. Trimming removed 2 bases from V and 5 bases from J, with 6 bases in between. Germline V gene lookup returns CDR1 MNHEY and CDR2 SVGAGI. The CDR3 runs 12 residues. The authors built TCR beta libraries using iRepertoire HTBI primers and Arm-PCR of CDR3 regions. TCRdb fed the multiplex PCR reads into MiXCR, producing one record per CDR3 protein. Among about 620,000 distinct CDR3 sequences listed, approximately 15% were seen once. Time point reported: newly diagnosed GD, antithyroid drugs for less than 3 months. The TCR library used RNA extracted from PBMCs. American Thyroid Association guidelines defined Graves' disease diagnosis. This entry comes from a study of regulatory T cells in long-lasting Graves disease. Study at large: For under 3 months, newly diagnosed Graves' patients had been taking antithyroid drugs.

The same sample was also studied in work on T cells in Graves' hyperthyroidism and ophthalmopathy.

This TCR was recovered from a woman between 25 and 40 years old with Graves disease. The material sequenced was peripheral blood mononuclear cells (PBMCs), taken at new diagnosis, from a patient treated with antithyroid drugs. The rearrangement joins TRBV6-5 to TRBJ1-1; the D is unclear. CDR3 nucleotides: TGTGCCAGCAGTTACCCGATTACTGAAGCTTTCTTT. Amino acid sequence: CASSYPITEAFF.